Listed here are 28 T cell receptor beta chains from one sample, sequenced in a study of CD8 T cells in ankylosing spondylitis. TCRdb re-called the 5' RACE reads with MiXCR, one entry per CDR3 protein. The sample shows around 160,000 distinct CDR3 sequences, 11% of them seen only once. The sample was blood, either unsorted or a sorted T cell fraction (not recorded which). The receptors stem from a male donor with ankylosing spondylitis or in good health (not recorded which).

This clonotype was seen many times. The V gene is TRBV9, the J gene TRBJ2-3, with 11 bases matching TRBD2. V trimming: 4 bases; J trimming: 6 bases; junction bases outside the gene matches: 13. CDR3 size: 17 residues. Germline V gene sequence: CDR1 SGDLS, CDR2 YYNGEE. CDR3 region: CASSHVETLAGGDTQYF. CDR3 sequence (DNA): TGTGCCAGCAGCCATGTAGAGACGTTAGCGGGGGGGGATACGCAGTATTTT.

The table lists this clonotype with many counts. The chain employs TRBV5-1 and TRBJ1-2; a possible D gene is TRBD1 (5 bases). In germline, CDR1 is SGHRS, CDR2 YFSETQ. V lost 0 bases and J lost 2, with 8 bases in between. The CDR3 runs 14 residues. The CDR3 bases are TGCGCCAGCAGCTTGGTGCAGGGAAACTATGGCTACACCTTC. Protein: CASSLVQGNYGYTF.

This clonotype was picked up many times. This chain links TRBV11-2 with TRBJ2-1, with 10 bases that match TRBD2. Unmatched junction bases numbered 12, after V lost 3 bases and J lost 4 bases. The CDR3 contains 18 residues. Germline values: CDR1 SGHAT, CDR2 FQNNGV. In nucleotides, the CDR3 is TGTGCCAGCAGCTTCACATCTTCAGCGGGAGGGTCATACAATGAGCAGTTCTTC. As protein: CASSFTSSAGGSYNEQFF.

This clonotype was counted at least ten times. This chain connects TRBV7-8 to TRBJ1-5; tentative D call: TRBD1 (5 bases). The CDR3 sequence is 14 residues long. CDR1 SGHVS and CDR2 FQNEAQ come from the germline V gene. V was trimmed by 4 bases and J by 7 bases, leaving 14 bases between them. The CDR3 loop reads CASSSLLGAQPQHF. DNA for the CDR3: TGTGCCAGCAGCTCACTACTTGGGGCACAGCCCCAGCATTTT.

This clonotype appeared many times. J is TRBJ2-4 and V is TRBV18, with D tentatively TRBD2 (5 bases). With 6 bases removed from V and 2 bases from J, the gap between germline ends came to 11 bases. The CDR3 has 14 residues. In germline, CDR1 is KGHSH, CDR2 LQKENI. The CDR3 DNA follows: TGTGCCAGCTCCGCCACGGGATCCAAAAACATTCAGTACTTC. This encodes CASSATGSKNIQYF.

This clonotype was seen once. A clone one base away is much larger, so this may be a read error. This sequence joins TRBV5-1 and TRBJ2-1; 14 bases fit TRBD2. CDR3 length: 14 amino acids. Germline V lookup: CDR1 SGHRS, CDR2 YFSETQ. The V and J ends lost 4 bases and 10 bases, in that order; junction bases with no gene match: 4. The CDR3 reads CASSQGLAGGEQFF. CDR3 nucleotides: TGCGCCAGCAGCCAAGGACTAGCGGGAGGCGAGCAGTTCTTC.

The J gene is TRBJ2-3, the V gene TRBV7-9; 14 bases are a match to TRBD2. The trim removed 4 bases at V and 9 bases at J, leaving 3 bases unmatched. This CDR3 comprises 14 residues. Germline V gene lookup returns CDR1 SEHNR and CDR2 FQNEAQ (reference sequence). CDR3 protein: CASSSGLAGDTQYF. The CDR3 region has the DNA TGTGCCAGCAGCTCGGGACTAGCGGGAGACACGCAGTATTTT.

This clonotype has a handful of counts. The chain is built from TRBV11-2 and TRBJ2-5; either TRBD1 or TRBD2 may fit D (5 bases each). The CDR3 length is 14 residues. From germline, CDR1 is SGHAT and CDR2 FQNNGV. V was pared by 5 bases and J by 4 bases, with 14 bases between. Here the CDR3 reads CASSILGPPETQYF. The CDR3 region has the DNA TGTGCCAGCAGCATATTGGGACCCCCAGAGACCCAGTACTTC. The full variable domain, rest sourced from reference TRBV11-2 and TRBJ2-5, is EAGVAQSPRYKIIEKRQSVAFWCNPISGHATLYWYQQILGQGPKLLIQFQNNGVVDDSQLPKDRFSAERLKGVDSTLKIQPAKLEDSAVYLCASSILGPPETQYFGPGTRLLVL.

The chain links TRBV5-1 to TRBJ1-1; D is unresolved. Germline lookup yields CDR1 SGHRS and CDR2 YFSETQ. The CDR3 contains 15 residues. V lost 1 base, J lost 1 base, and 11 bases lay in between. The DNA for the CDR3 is TGCGCCAGCAGCTTGTTAGGCGGAAAGAACACTGAAGCTTTCTTT. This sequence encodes CASSLLGGKNTEAFF.

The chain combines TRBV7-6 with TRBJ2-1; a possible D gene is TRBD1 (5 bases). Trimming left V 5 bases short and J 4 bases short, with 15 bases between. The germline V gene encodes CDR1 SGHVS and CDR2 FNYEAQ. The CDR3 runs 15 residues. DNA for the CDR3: TGTGCCAGCAGCAAAGACCATGGGGCTTACAATGAGCAGTTCTTC. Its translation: CASSKDHGAYNEQFF.

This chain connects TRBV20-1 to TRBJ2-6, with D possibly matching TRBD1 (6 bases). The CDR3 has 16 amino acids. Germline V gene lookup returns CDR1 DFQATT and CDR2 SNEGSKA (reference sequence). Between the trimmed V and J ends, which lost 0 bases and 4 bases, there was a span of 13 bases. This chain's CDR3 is CSARDGQGIGANVLTF. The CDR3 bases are TGCAGTGCTAGAGATGGCCAGGGGATCGGGGCCAACGTCCTGACTTTC.

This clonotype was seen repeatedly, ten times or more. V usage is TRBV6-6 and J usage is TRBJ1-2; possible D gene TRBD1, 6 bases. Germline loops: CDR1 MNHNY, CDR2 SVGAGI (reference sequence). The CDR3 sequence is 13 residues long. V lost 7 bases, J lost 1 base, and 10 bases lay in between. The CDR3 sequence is CASTRTDNYGYTF. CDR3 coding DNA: TGTGCCAGCACCAGGACAGATAACTATGGCTACACCTTC.

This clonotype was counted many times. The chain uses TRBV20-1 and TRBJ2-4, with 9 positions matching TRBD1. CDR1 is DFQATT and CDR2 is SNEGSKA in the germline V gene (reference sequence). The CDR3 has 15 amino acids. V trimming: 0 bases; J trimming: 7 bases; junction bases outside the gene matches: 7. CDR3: CSARDPWTGDNIQYF. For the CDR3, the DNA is TGCAGTGCTAGAGATCCCTGGACAGGGGATAACATTCAGTACTTC.

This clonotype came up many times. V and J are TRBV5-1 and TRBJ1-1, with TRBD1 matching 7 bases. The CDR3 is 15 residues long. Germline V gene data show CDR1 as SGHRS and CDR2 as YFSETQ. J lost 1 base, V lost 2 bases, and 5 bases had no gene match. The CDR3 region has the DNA TGCGCCAGCAGCTTTCAGACAGGGACGAACACTGAAGCTTTCTTT. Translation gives CASSFQTGTNTEAFF.

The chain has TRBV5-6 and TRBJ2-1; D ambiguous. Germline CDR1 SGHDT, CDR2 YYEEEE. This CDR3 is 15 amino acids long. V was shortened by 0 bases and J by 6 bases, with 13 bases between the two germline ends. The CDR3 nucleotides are TGTGCCAGCAGCTTGGACCCCTCTTCTTGCAATGAGCAGTTCTTC. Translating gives CASSLDPSSCNEQFF. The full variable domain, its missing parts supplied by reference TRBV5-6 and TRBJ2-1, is DAGVTQSPTHLIKTRGQQVTLRCSPKSGHDTVSWYQQALGQGPQFIFQYYEEEERQRGNFPDRFSGHQFPNYSSELNVNALLLGDSALYLCASSLDPSSCNEQFFGPGTRLTVL.

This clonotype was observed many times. For the CDR3, the DNA is TGTGCCAGCAGAACAGGAATCCTGACCTACAATGAGCAGTTCTTC. It encodes CASRTGILTYNEQFF. The chain carries TRBV5-5 and TRBJ2-1; D might be TRBD1 (5 bases). CDR3 length: 15 residues. The V and J ends lost 5 bases and 2 bases respectively, with 14 bases between them. Germline CDR1 and CDR2: SGHKS and YYEKEE (reference sequence).

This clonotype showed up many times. CDR3 in amino acids: CASSLGGPRGAYGYTF. The CDR3 nucleotides are TGCGCCAGCAGCTTGGGGGGTCCCCGCGGGGCCTATGGCTACACCTTC. This chain connects TRBV5-1 to TRBJ1-2, with D possibly being TRBD1 (5 bases). Germline lookup yields CDR1 SGHRS and CDR2 YFSETQ. The V end was cut by 0 bases, the J end by 4 bases, with 16 bases between. The CDR3 contains 16 residues.

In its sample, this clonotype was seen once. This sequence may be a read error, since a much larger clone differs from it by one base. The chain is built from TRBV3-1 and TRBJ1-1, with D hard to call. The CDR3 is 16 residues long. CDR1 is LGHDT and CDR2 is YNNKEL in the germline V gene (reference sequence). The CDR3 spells CASSQERRPLTTGAFF. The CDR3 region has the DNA TGTGCCAGCAGCCAAGAAAGGAGGCCCCTAACGACTGGAGCTTTCTTT.

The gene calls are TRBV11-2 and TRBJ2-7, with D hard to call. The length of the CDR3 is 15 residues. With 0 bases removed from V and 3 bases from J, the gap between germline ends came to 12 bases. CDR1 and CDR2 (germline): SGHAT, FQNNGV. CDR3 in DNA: TGTGCCAGCAGCTTAGACTCTGGGAATCACTACGAGCAGTACTTC. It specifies CASSLDSGNHYEQYF.

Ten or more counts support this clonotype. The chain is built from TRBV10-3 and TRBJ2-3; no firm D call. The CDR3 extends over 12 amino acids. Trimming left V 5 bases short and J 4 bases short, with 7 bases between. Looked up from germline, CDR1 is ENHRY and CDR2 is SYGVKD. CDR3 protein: CAISRLSDTQYF. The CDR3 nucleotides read TGTGCCATCAGTCGCTTGTCAGATACGCAGTATTTT.

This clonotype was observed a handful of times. The CDR3 here is CSALTSGRDNEQFF. CDR3 coding DNA: TGCAGTGCACTGACTAGCGGGAGGGACAATGAGCAGTTCTTC. The J gene is TRBJ2-1, the V gene TRBV20-1; 14 bases line up with TRBD2. This CDR3 comprises 14 residues. With 6 bases clipped from V and 5 bases from J, the junction kept 3 bases outside the gene matches. CDR1 is DFQATT and CDR2 is SNEGSKA in the germline V gene (reference sequence).

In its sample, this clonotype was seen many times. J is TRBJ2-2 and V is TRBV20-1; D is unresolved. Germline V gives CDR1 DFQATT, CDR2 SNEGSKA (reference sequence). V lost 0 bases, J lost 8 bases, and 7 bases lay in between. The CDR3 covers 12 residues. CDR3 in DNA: TGCAGTGCTAGAGATTTCAGGGGGGAGCTGTTTTTT. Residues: CSARDFRGELFF.

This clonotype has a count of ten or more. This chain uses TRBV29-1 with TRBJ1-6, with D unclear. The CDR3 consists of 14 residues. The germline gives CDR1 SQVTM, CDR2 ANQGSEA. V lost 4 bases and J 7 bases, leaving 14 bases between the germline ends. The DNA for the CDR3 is TGCAGCGTTGCCCCTCGCTGGACCAATTCACCCCTCCACTTT. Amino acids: CSVAPRWTNSPLHF.

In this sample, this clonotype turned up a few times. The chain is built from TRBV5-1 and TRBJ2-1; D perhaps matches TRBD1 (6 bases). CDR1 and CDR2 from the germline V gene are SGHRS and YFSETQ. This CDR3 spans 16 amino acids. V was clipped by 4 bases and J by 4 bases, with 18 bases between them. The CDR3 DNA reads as TGCGCCAGCAGCAAACAGGGACCGGTTGGATACAATGAGCAGTTCTTC. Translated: CASSKQGPVGYNEQFF.

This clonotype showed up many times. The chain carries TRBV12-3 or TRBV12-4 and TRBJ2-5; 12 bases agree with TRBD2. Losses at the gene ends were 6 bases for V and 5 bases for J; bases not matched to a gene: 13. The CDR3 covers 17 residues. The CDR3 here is CASRPTSGGEGVETQYF. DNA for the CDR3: TGTGCCAGCAGGCCGACTAGCGGGGGAGAAGGGGTTGAGACCCAGTACTTC.

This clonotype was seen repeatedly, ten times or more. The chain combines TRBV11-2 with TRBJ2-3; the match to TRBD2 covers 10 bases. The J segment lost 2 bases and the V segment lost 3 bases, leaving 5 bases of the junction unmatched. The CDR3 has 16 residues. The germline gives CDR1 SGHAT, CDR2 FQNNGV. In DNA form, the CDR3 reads TGTGCCAGCAGCTTCATAGCGGGGGGTTCCACAGATACGCAGTATTTT. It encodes CASSFIAGGSTDTQYF.

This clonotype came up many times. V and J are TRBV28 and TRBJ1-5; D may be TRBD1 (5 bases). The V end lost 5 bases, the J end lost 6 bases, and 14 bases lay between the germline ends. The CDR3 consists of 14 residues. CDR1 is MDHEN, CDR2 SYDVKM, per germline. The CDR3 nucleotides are TGTGCCAGCAGTCGACCGCAGGGAATTCAGCCCCAGCATTTT. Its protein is CASSRPQGIQPQHF.

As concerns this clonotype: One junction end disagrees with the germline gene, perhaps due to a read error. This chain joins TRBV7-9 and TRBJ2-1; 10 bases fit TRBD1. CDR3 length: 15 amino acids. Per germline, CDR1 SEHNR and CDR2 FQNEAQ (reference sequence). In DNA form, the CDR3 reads TGTGCCGGCAGCGCCACGGGACAGGGGATGAATGAGCAGTTCTTC. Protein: CAGSATGQGMNEQFF.